Below are 3 T cell receptor beta chains sequenced from a single sample in a study of blood T cell repertoires in COVID-19 (dated by TCRdb to about 2020). Library creation used the immunoSEQ multiplex PCR assay. Imported from immuneACCESS, the table was reduced by TCRdb to in-frame sequences with V and J called. These copies leave out some clones; in studies compared against another copy, an unresolved V gene accounts for under half, and the cause of the remainder is not known. The sample yields just over 15,000 clones; 86% were counted once. The ten largest clones represent around half of the sample. The sample was peripheral blood. These receptor sequences come from a man aged 55 to 70 with acute or convalescent COVID-19.

The chain employs TRBV28 and TRBJ1-2, with D hard to call. Trimming shortened V by 4 bases and J by 6 bases, and 30 bases separated the two germline ends. The CDR3 runs to 19 residues. Germline CDR1 and CDR2: MDHEN and SYDVKM. The CDR3 reads CASSSPFYPQRSGSDGYTF. DNA of the CDR3: TGTGCCAGCAGTTCACCATTCTACCCACAGAGATCGGGATCCGATGGCTACACCTTC.

The chain links TRBV11-2 to TRBJ2-5; maybe TRBD2 (5 bases). CDR3 length equals 12 residues. Germline lookup yields CDR1 SGHAT and CDR2 FQNNGV. V was trimmed by 8 bases and J by 12 bases, leaving 19 bases between them. The CDR3 loop is CASCHQSGQEYF. The CDR3 DNA follows: TGTGCCAGCTGCCACCAGAGCGGCCAGGAGTACTTC.

The chain has TRBV6-5 and TRBJ2-5; 11 positions match TRBD1. This CDR3 is built from 15 residues. Germline loops: CDR1 MNHEY, CDR2 SVGAGI. V was pared by 6 bases and J by 2 bases, with 5 bases of the junction left unmatched. The CDR3 is CASRGQGVLQETQYF. The CDR3 DNA follows: TGTGCCAGCAGGGGACAGGGGGTATTGCAAGAGACCCAGTACTTC.